This TCR beta chain was retrieved from a study of cytomegalovirus exposure and HLA in healthy donors (dated by TCRdb to the late 2010s). About the full investigation: An earlier analysis of more than 550 of the donors reported 250 to 350 Gb of sequence data and 90 million to 120 million unique TCR beta sequences obtained from around 170 million T cells. Roughly 290 gigabases of sequencing data and approximately 91 million unique TCR sequences made up an early release that covered around 640 HLA-typed donors. Of the roughly 400 genotyped donors, less than 85% were placed in the genetic ancestry cluster associated with self-reported Caucasian donors. The aim of the study was to test whether cataloging public T cell receptors could identify signatures of past pathogen exposure. The study used immunosequencing to profile the T cell repertoires of 670 or so subjects and linked those repertoires to cytomegalovirus serostatus. In addition to the first cohort of roughly 700 subjects, a separate validation cohort of some 120 different subjects was used. To predict cytomegalovirus infection status, the study brought together high-throughput TCR immunosequencing, statistical association of individual TCRs with disease status, and machine learning. A later analysis re-examined previously published TCR beta repertoires from roughly 720 donors and added high-resolution HLA genotyping to investigate patterns of TCR occurrence. The later analysis used no new phenotypic data to find candidate immune exposures, relying instead on TCR beta sequences and their occurrence across donors. In an earlier analysis of a few hundred of the donors, high-throughput TCR beta sequencing was used to judge whether each TCR beta V gene segment behaved as functional or pseudogenic. Alongside the repertoire data, information on donor age, sex, ethnicity and CMV serostatus was compiled. Genome-wide SNP genotypes for about 55% of the 666 donors were used in a later genetic analysis, which treated that subset as a discovery cohort. All discovery cohort repertoires had been generated using a single sequencing platform. Class I and class II HLA loci were covered by the typing at four-digit resolution. The number of donors typed differed by locus, with 629-630 for A, B, C, DRB1 and DQB1, approximately 500 for DQA1, over 600 for DPA1, and about 450 for DPB1. About 5 DR-DQ haplotypes were handled as single units for association and clustering, since linkage in the cohort was strong. On average, 235,054 unique TCR beta nucleotide sequences were sequenced per donor among roughly 430 genotyped donors of the cohort, with 15% to 20% of those sequences being non-productive. Summary of the overall study and its limitations: Cytomegalovirus status was reported to be diagnosed by the classifier with high specificity and sensitivity in both the original and validation cohorts. Immune exposure information for the cohort was limited to CMV serostatus. According to a later genetic analysis, donors in an Asian-associated ancestry cluster had fewer N-insertions in productive TCRs than the roughly 700-donor mean. The earlier analysis of nearly 600 of the donors excluded fewer than 20 rarely observed V segments, including chromosome 9 orphons, because counts were too low. Broadly in line with IMGT annotations, most TCR beta V segments showed up in productive rearrangements about 87% or about 30% of the time in an earlier analysis of some 590 of the donors. The presence/absence analyses assumed that sequencing depth was roughly uniform across donors, and that assumption may not be true. Some IMGT-functional V segments, including TRBV6-2 and TRBV6-3, could not be distinguished by the 87-base-pair reads and were therefore excluded. Strong co-occurrence of HLA alleles, especially DR and DQ, made assigning TCR associations to individual alleles difficult. The cohort was sequenced for TCR beta chains only, and without alpha or paired-chain data the features that could be detected were limited. Correlated functional status among segregating V segments might reflect linkage disequilibrium, but an unknown experimental factor could not be ruled out. A total of 150 or so TCR beta chains were listed by the study as associated with cytomegalovirus. HLA typing was unavailable for some donors at each locus, so association tests used only the typed subset. According to a later analysis, TCR association rates differed among HLA loci, with DRB1 alleles showing the most associated TCRs and HLA-C alleles showing the fewest. At a false discovery rate of 0.05, a later analysis linked roughly 17,000 TCR beta sequences to specific HLA alleles. An association between a missense DCLRE1C variant and V-gene and J-gene trimming of TCR beta chains was found in a later genetic analysis and replicated in an independent cohort. According to a later analysis, parvovirus B19, influenza, CMV and Epstein-Barr virus appeared linked to several top co-occurrence clusters. In vitro tests confirmed that a few of the cytomegalovirus-associated TCR beta chains recognize cytomegalovirus antigens. In a later analysis, HLA-associated TCR beta chains were found to be more clonally expanded and to have lower generation probabilities than equally common non-associated chains. A cluster of highly shared sequence variants was judged likely to represent a technical artifact of the sequencing pipeline. The authors suggested that the approach could potentially be extended to other disease states and immunological phenotypes. A further reported finding was that TCR beta sequences accurately predicted the HLA-A and HLA-B alleles for most subjects in the first cohort. In a later analysis, most CMV-associated TCR beta chains were found to appear HLA-restricted, with HLA associations seemingly driven largely by CMV exposure. Most TCR sequences were seen in very few donors, while some public TCRs were found in many individuals.

To note about this clone: This clone's antigen is unknown. No much larger clonotype is one base removed from it; base qualities were not supplied.

The cohort comprised several hundred healthy bone marrow donors. At the time of sampling, every cohort member was nominally healthy, though immune exposures that went unrecorded were likely present. The donor tested CMV seropositive and was one of the 289 seropositive cohort members. A peripheral blood sample was collected from each donor, and TCR beta sequencing was performed on peripheral blood mononuclear cells. The Qiagen DNeasy Blood Extraction Kit was used to extract genomic DNA from the blood cell samples. CDR1 and CDR2 were assigned from the germline V gene as MNHEY and SVGAGI. The CDR3 starts with the cysteine, ends with the phenylalanine, and has 14 residues. Kept here is only the CDR3 DNA, which spans 42 bases and is read in frame from base 1. V is clipped by 5 bases and J by 6 bases, and the sequence between their germline boundaries is 13 bases long. The library was obtained by the immunoSEQ multiplex PCR assay. A mixture of 60 forward primers for TCR Vbeta segments and 13 reverse primers for TCR Jbeta segments was used in the multiplex PCR. The CDR3 region of rearranged TCR beta genes was amplified from genomic DNA by a multiplex PCR assay. The Illumina HiSeq System was used to sequence the amplified TCR beta libraries as 87-base-pair reads. The study's processing was this. A later analysis counted some 80 million unique TCR beta chains across the 500 to 850 repertoires, and about 10 million of these chains were shared by at least two donors. Raw reads were error-corrected and collapsed into unique sequences with a nearest-neighbor algorithm that merged closely related sequences to remove PCR and sequencing errors. Alignment of CDR3 sequences to IMGT reference sequences was used to assign V, D and J gene segments. For a sequence to be retained, a match of at least six nucleotides to both a V gene segment and a J gene segment was required. A rearrangement was called productive if the CDR3 had no stop codons and remained in frame with V and J, and every other rearrangement was called non-productive. Following IMGT convention, CDR3 was defined as the stretch from the second conserved V-encoded cysteine up to the conserved J-encoded phenylalanine. Sequences without an unambiguous match to a single V gene segment were excluded from the earlier analysis of a few hundred of the donors. In an earlier analysis of some 590 of the donors, a V segment was called functional when productive rearrangements were above 56.7%, and segregating when the standard deviation between donors exceeded 5%. To diagnose cytomegalovirus status from the catalog of TCR beta chain sequences, a statistical classification framework was built. In a later analysis, V and J genes were assigned by comparing TCR nucleotide sequences against IMGT/GENE-DB human TR gene sequences. A later analysis assigned CDR3 sequences and most-parsimonious VDJ recombination scenarios with the TCRdist pipeline. In a later analysis, each TCR beta chain was defined by its CDR3 amino acid sequence together with its V-gene family, and reads lacking a unique V-gene family were excluded. To address suspected cross-contamination and a sequencing artifact, a later analysis removed under 600 highly shared, low-generation-probability nucleotide sequences. A later analysis calculated a clonal expansion index for each public chain from normalized within-repertoire ranks of inferred template counts. In a later analysis, generation probabilities were computed using a VDJ recombination model fitted to out-of-frame rearrangements, and the results were checked against IGoR. In a later analysis, hypergeometric tests were used to score TCR-TCR, TCR-HLA and TCR-CMV co-occurrence, with a repertoire-size bias correction applied to TCR pairs. False discovery rates were estimated in a later analysis by permuting HLA or CMV assignments 20 times. In a later analysis, co-occurring TCRs were grouped using DBSCAN, and TCRdist sequence similarity was added for clustering within HLA-allele-positive subsets. Repertoires with fewer than 30,000 or more than 120,000 public chains were left out of co-occurrence clustering, as were four to six repertoires with anomalous nucleotide sharing. TCRdb took over this immuneACCESS table, retaining in-frame rearrangements with V and J assigned. Such tables are incomplete; in checked studies, under half of the missing clones stem from an unresolved V gene, and the remainder is unexplained. V, J and clone size derive from that table, while D and trimming were established from the DNA sequence. Across this sample there are some 140,000 clones, with less than 80% seen only once. The top ten clonotypes cover approximately 1.8% of the sample.

The TCR comes from a female donor in good health and CMV-seropositive. The receptor chain draws on TRBV6-5 and TRBJ2-2, and perhaps TRBD1 as D gene, on 5 matching bases. The sequenced material came from PBMCs. For the CDR3, the sequence is CASSRRQKAGELFF. The sequenced DNA is TGTGCCAGCAGTAGACGACAGAAGGCCGGGGAGCTGTTTTTT.